This TCR beta chain was captured by sequencing in a study of T-cell memory formation after mild COVID-19. Each CDR3 protein is one row after TCRdb ran MiXCR on the 5' RACE reads. Among around 300,000 distinct CDR3 sequences listed, 8% to 10% were seen once. CDR1 MNHNS and CDR2 SASEGT come from the germline V gene. Trimming removed 8 bases from V and 5 bases from J; junction bases left unmatched: 9. The CDR3 runs 15 residues. V usage is TRBV6-1 and J usage is TRBJ2-5; 12 nucleotides match TRBD2. Sequencing was carried out using PBMCs or a T cell subset sorted from them (not recorded which). The TCR was taken from a man aged 18 to 35 who had mild COVID-19 (a few samples of this study predate the infection). Cell type and time point are not known. The CDR3 DNA sequence: TGTGCCAGCGAATCTAGCGGGGGGGCCTATGAGACCCAGTACTTC. Protein sequence: CASESSGGAYETQYF.